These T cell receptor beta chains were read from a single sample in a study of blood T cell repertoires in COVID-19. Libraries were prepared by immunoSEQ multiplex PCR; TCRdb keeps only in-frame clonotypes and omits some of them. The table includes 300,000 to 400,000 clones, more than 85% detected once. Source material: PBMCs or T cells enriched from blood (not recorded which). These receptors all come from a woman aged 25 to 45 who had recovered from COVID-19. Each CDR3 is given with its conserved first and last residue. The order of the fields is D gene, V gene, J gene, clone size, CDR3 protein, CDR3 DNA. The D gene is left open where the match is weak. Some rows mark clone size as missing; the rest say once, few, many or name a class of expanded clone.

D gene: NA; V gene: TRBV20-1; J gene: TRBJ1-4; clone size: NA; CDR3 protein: CSAIYREKLFF; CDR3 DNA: TGCAGTGCTATTTACAGGGAAAAACTGTTTTTT
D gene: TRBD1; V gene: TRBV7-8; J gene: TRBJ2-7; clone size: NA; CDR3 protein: CASSLPGRRTGGNYEQYF; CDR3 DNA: TGTGCCAGCAGCTTACCCGGACGTCGGACAGGGGGGAACTACGAGCAGTACTTC
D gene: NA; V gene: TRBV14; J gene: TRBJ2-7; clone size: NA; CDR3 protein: CASSQSGYEQYF; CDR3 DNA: TGTGCCAGCAGCCAGTCGGGCTACGAGCAGTACTTC
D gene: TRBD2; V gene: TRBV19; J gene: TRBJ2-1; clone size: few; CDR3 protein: CASSMASGGVYEQFF; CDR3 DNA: TGTGCCAGTAGTATGGCTAGCGGGGGGGTCTATGAGCAGTTCTTC
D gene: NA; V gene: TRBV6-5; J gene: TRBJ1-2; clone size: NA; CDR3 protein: CASSTLGNLYGYTF; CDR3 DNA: TGTGCCAGCAGCACACTCGGGAATCTCTATGGCTACACCTTC
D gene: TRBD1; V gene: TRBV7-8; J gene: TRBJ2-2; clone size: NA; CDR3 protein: CASSLDRSNTGELFF; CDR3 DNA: TGTGCCAGCAGTTTGGACAGGTCGAACACCGGGGAGCTGTTTTTT
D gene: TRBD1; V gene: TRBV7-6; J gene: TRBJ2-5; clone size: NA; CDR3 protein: CASSLVSYRGSETQYF; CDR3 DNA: TGTGCCAGCAGCTTAGTTTCTTACAGGGGATCGGAGACCCAGTACTTC
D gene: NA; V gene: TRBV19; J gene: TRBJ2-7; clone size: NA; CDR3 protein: CASSIMADSYEQYF; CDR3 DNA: TGTGCCAGTAGTATCATGGCGGACAGCTACGAGCAGTACTTC
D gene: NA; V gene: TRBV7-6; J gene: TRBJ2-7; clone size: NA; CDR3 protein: CASSLGPRVGNHEQYF; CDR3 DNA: TGTGCCAGCAGCTTAGGGCCCCGCGTGGGCAACCACGAGCAGTACTTC
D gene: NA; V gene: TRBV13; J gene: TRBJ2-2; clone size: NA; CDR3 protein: CASSLDRGTGELFF; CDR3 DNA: TGTGCCAGCAGCTTAGATAGGGGCACCGGGGAGCTGTTTTTT
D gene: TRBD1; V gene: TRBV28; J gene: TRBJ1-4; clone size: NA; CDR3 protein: CASSFTLPGQGAGNEKLFF; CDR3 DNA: TGTGCCAGCAGTTTTACCCTCCCGGGACAGGGGGCTGGTAATGAAAAACTGTTTTTT
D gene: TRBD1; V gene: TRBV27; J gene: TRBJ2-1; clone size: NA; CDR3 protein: CASSITTGIGNEQFF; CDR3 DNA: TGTGCCAGCAGTATAACGACAGGGATAGGCAATGAGCAGTTCTTC
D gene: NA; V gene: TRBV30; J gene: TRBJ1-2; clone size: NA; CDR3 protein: CAWTRTEHYGYTF; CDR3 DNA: TGTGCCTGGACCCGCACGGAGCACTATGGCTACACCTTC
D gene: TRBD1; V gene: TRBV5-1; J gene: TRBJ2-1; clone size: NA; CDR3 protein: CASSPGTGSSYNEQFF; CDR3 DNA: TGCGCCAGCAGCCCTGGGACAGGGAGCTCCTACAATGAGCAGTTCTTC
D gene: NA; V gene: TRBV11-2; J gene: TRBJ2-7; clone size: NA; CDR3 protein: CASSVIYEQYF; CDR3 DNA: TGTGCCAGCAGCGTAATCTACGAGCAGTACTTC
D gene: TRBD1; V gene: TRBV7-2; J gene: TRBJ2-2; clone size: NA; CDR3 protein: CASSLVGDRARGGELFF; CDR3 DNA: TGTGCCAGCAGCTTAGTTGGGGACAGGGCTAGAGGCGGGGAGCTGTTTTTT
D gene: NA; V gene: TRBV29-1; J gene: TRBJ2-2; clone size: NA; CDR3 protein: CSVEVPERRTGELFF; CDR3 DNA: TGCAGCGTTGAGGTGCCAGAGCGTCGGACCGGGGAGCTGTTTTTT
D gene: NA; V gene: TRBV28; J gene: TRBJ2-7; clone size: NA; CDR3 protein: CASSFGSGGYEQYF; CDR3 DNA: TGTGCCAGCAGTTTCGGTAGCGGAGGATACGAGCAGTACTTC
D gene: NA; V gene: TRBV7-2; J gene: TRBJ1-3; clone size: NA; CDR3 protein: CASSLAAGNTIYF; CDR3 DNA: TGTGCCAGCAGCTTAGCGGCCGGGAACACCATATATTTT
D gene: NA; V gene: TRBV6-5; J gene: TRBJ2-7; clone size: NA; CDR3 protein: CASSYSGQAEGEQYF; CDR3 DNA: TGTGCCAGCAGTTACTCCGGGCAGGCGGAGGGCGAGCAGTACTTC
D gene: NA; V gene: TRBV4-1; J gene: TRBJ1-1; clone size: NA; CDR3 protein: CASSHPDRTNTEAFF; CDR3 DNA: TGCGCCAGCAGCCACCCAGACAGGACGAACACTGAAGCTTTCTTT
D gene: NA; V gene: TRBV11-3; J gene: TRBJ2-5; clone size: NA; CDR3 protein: CASSQRQSGETQYF; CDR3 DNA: TGTGCCAGCAGCCAAAGACAGAGTGGGGAGACCCAGTACTTC
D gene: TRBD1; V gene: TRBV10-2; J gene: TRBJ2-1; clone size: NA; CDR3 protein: CASLPSGTGGLLWYNEQFF; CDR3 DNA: TGCGCCAGCCTTCCTTCCGGGACAGGGGGCTTACTATGGTACAATGAGCAGTTCTTC
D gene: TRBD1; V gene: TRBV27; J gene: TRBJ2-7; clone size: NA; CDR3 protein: CASSPGTGWNF; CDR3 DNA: TGTGCCAGCAGTCCGGGGACAGGGTGGAACTTC
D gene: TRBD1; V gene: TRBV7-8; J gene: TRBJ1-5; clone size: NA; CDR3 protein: CASSSGTDFYSNQPQHF; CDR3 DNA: TGTGCCAGCAGCTCCGGGACAGACTTTTATAGCAATCAGCCCCAGCATTTT
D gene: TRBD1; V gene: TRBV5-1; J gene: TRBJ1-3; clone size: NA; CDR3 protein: CASSPTGNLNGNTIYF; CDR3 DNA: TGCGCCAGCAGCCCGACAGGGAATCTTAATGGGAACACCATATATTTT
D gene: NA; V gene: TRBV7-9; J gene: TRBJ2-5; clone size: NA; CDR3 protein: CASSRAREETQYF; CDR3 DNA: TGTGCCAGCAGCCGGGCCCGGGAGGAGACCCAGTACTTC
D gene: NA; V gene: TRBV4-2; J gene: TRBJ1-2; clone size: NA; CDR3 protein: CASSQDRDYGYTF; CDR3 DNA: TGTGCCAGCAGCCAAGACAGGGACTATGGCTACACCTTC
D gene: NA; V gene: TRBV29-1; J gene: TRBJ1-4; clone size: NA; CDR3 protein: CSVGGGSDNEKLFF; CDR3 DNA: TGCAGCGTTGGGGGGGGCAGTGATAATGAAAAACTGTTTTTT
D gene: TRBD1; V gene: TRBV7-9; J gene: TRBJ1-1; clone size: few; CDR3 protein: CASSSPGQGSEGTEAFF; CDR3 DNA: TGTGCCAGCAGCTCCCCGGGACAGGGGAGTGAGGGGACTGAAGCTTTCTTT
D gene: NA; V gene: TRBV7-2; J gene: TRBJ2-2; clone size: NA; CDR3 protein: CASSLALAWGHGELFF; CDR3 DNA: TGTGCCAGCAGCTTAGCACTAGCCTGGGGTCACGGGGAGCTGTTTTTT
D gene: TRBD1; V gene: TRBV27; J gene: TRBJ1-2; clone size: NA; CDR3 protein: CASSFGTGYGYTF; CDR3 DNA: TGTGCCAGCAGTTTTGGGACAGGGTATGGCTACACCTTC
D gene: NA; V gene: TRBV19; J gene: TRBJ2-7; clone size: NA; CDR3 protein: CASNGAADGAYEQYF; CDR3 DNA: TGTGCCAGTAATGGTGCTGCTGACGGGGCCTACGAGCAGTACTTC
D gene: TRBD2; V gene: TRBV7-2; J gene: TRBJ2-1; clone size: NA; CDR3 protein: CASSVGGRPYNEQFF; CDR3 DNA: TGTGCCAGCAGCGTGGGAGGGCGGCCCTACAATGAGCAGTTCTTC
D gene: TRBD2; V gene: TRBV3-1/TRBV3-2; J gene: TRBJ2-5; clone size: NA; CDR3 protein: CASSQGLAGGPGETQYF; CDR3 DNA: TGTGCCAGCAGCCAAGGACTAGCGGGGGGGCCAGGGGAGACCCAGTACTTC
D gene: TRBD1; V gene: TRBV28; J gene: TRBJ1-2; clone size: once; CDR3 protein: CASSRGTGDYGYTF; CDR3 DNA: TGTGCCAGCAGCCGCGGGACAGGGGACTATGGCTACACCTTC
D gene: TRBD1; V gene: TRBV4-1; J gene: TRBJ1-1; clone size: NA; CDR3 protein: CASSHPGTGYTEAFF; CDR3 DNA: TGCGCCAGCAGCCACCCCGGGACAGGGTACACTGAAGCTTTCTTT
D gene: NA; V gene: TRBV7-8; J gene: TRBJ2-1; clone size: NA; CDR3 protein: CASSPSPDSYNEQFF; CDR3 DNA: TGTGCCAGCAGCCCTAGCCCCGACTCCTACAATGAGCAGTTCTTC
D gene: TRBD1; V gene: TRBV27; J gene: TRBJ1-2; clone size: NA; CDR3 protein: CASSLGQGRGYTF; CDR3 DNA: TGTGCCAGCAGTTTAGGACAGGGAAGAGGCTACACCTTC
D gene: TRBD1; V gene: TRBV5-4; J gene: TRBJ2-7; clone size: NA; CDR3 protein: CASSLGDRGYEQYF; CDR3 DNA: TGTGCCAGCAGCTTGGGGGACAGGGGATACGAGCAGTACTTC
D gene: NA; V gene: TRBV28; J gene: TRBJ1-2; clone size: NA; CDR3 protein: CASSLPSYGYTF; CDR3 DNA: TGTGCCAGCAGTTTACCCTCCTATGGCTACACCTTC
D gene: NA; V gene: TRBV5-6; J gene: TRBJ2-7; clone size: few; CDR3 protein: CASSFQGLSYEQYF; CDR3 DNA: TGTGCCAGCAGCTTTCAGGGGTTGTCCTACGAGCAGTACTTC